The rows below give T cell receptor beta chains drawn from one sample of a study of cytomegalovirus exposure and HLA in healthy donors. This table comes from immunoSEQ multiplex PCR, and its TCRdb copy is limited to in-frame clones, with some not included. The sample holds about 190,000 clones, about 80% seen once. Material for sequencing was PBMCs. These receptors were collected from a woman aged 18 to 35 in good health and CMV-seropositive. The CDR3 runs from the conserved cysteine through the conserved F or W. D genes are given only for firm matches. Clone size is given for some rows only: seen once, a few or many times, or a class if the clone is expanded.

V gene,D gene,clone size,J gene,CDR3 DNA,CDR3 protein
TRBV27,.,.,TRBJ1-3,TGTGCCAGCAGTTTTTTTCGGGTTTCCTCTGGAAACACCATATATTTT,CASSFFRVSSGNTIYF
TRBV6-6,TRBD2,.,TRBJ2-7,TGTGCCACCAGTTCGGGACGGGGGGCCTACGAGCAGTACTTC,CATSSGRGAYEQYF
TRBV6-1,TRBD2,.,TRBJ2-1,TGTGCCAGCAGTGCTGCTAGCGGGCCATCCTACAATGAGCAGTTCTTC,CASSAASGPSYNEQFF
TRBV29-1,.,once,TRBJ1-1,TGCAGCTATACTATACAGGGCTTCGGTGAAGCTTTCTTT,CSYTIQGFGEAFF
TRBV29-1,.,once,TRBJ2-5,TGCAGCGGAAAACATCAGGAGACCCAGTACTTC,CSGKHQETQYF
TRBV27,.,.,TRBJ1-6,TGTGCCAGCAGTTCCACCGGGACTTGGGTCACCCTCCACTTT,CASSSTGTWVTLHF
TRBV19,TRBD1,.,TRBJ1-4,TGTGCCAGTTCGGACAGGGGGCGTGAAAAACTGTTTTTT,CASSDRGREKLFF
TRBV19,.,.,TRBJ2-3,TGTGCCAGTAAAGGCGGAGGCACAGATACGCAGTATTTT,CASKGGGTDTQYF
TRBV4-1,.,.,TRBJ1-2,TGCGCCAGCAGAAGGGTCGGGGGGTGGGGCTACACCTTC,CASRRVGGWGYTF
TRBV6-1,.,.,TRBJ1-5,TGTGCCAGCAGTGTTTCAGGGGACCAGCCCCAGCATTTT,CASSVSGDQPQHF
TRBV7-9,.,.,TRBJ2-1,TGTGCCAGCAGCTTAGGTAGCGGCTCCTACAATGAGCAGTTCTTC,CASSLGSGSYNEQFF
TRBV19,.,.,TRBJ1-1,TGTGCCAGTAGTATAAAGCCTCGCACTGAAGCTTTCTTT,CASSIKPRTEAFF
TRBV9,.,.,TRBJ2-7,TGTGCCAGCAGCGTAGGGGGGCAGCTTGACGAGCAGTACTTC,CASSVGGQLDEQYF
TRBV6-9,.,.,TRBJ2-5,TGTGCCAGCAGTTATTCCAGGGGCGAAGAGACCCAGTACTTC,CASSYSRGEETQYF
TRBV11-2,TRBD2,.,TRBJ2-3,TGTGCCAGCAGCTTAGTCTCTAGCGGGATCACAGATACGCAGTATTTT,CASSLVSSGITDTQYF
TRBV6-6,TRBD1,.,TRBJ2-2,TGTGCCAGCAGCTGGACAGGGAACGGGGAGCTGTTTTTT,CASSWTGNGELFF
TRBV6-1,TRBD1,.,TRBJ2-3,TGTGCCAGCAGTTCCGACAGGGGTAGCACAGATACGCAGTATTTT,CASSSDRGSTDTQYF
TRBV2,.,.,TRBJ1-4,TGTGCCAGCAGGATCCTTGGACAAACTAATGAAAAACTGTTTTTT,CASRILGQTNEKLFF
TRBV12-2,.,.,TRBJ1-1,TGTGCAAGTCGCTACCCGGGACAGGGCTCCGGCACTGAAGCTTTCTTT,CASRYPGQGSGTEAFF
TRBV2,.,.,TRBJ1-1,TGTGCCAGCAGCCTCGGGTCCCCCAAAACCAACACTGAAGCTTTCTTT,CASSLGSPKTNTEAFF
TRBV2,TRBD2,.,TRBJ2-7,TGTGCCAGCAGGACCCCTAGCGGGGGGGGAAAGTATTACGAGCAGTACTTC,CASRTPSGGGKYYEQYF
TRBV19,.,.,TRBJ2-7,TGTGCCAGTAGTATAGCCCAGGGCCACTACGAGCAGTACTTC,CASSIAQGHYEQYF
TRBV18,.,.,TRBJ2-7,TGTGCCAGCTCACCACCGTCCGGGGGATGGGGTGAGCAGTACTTC,CASSPPSGGWGEQYF
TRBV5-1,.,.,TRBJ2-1,TGCGCCAGCCTCATTGGGGGGGCCCAATCCAATGAGCAGTTCTTC,CASLIGGAQSNEQFF
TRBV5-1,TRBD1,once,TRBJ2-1,TGCGCCAGCAGCGGGACAGGAAACTCCTACAATGAGCAGTTCTTC,CASSGTGNSYNEQFF
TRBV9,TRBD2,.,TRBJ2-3,TGTGCCAGCAGCGTAGGAGGTAGCGGGAAAGATACGCAGTATTTT,CASSVGGSGKDTQYF
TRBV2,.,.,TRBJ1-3,TGTGCCAGCAGGGAACAGGGTACTGGAAACACCATATATTTT,CASREQGTGNTIYF
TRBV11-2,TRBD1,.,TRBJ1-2,TGTGCCAGCAGCCGTACAGACAGGGCCGGTGTTAACTATGGCTACACCTTC,CASSRTDRAGVNYGYTF
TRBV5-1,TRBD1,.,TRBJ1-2,TGCGCCAGCAGCTTGGCCGCCAGGGACAGATATGGCTACACCTTC,CASSLAARDRYGYTF
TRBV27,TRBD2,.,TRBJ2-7,TGTGCCAGCAGTGGACAGACTAGCGGGGGGGCTTACGAGCAGTACTTC,CASSGQTSGGAYEQYF
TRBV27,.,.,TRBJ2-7,TGTGCCAGCAGTTTATCCGGCCCCCCAGGGGACAACTACGAGCAGTACTTC,CASSLSGPPGDNYEQYF
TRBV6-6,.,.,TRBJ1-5,TGTGCCAGCAGAGAACGGGGTGCCGCCCGTCAGCCCCAGCATTTT,CASRERGAARQPQHF
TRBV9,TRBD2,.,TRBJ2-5,TGTGCCAGCAGCGCAGCGGGGGGAGGGGAGACCCAGTACTTC,CASSAAGGGETQYF
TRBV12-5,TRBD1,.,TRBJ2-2,TGTGCTAGTGGTTTGGCCCGGACAGGGGTCATCCTCAACACCGGGGAGCTGTTTTTT,CASGLARTGVILNTGELFF
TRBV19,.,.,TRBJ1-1,TGTGCCAGTAGTATCCGTCTAGCCAACACTGAAGCTTTCTTT,CASSIRLANTEAFF